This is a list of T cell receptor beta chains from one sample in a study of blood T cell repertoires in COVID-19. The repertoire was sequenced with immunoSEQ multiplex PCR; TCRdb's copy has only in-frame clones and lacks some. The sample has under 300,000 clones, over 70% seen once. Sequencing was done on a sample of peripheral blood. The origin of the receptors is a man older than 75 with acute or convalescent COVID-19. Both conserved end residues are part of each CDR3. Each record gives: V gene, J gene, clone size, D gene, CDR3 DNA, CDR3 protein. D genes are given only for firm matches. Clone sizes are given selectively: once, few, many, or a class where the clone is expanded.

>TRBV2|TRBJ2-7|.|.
TGTGCCAGCAGTGAAGCCCCCGGGAGCTACTACGAGCAGTACTTC
CASSEAPGSYYEQYF
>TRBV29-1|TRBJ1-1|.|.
TGCAGCGGTTCCCAGGAGGCTGAAGCTTTCTTT
CSGSQEAEAFF
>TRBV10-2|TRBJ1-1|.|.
TGCGCCAGCAGTGCCGTTCGGGGGGACACTGAAGCTTTCTTT
CASSAVRGDTEAFF
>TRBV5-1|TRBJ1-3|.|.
TGCGCCAGCAGCTTGGCCGGTGGGCTTCCTGGAAACACCATATATTTT
CASSLAGGLPGNTIYF
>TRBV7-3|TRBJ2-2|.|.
TGTGCCAGCAGAGAGAGCTCTTCGACTAACACCGGGGAGCTGTTTTTT
CASRESSSTNTGELFF
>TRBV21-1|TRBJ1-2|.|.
TGTGCCGGAAAATCAGGGGACAGGGTGAACTATGGCTACACCTTC
CAGKSGDRVNYGYTF
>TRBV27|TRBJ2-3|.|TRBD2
TGTGCCAGCAGTTCAGCGGGGGGTATCACAGATACGCAGTATTTT
CASSSAGGITDTQYF
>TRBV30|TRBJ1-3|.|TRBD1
TGTGCCTGGAGTCCCGGGACAGCCGGGGCTGGAAACACCATATATTTT
CAWSPGTAGAGNTIYF
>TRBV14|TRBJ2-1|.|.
TGTGCCAGCGGGCGTTGGGCACATGAGCAGTTCTTC
CASGRWAHEQFF
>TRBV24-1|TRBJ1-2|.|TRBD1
TGTGCCACCAGTGAGACAGGACAGGCCTCGAACTATGGCTACACCTTC
CATSETGQASNYGYTF
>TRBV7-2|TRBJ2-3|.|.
TGTGCCAGCAGCTTAGGACCGGGTCGGCTAGATACGCAGTATTTT
CASSLGPGRLDTQYF
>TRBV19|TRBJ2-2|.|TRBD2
TGTGCCAGTAGTTCCCCCGGGACTAGCGGGGGGACCGGGGAGCTGTTTTTT
CASSSPGTSGGTGELFF
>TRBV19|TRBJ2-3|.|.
TGTGCCAGTAGTAGGCTAGCAGACACAGATACGCAGTATTTT
CASSRLADTDTQYF
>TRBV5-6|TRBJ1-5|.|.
TGTGCCAGCAGTCAAGGACTGTACAATCAGCCCCAGCATTTT
CASSQGLYNQPQHF
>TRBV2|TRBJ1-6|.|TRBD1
TGTGCCAGCCTACTGGGACAGAAAAACCACTTT
CASLLGQKNHF
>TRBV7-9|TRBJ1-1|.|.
TGTGCCAGCAGCTTCGAAGTAGACACTGAAGCTTTCTTT
CASSFEVDTEAFF
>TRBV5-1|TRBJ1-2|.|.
TGCGCCAGCAGCTTGGGGACAGAGCCATACACCTTC
CASSLGTEPYTF
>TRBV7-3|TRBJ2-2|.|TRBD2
TGTGCCAGCAGCTTAAGTAGCGGGGAGACCGGGGAGCTGTTTTTT
CASSLSSGETGELFF
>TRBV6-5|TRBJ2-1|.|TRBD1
TGTGCCAGCAGAAGGACAGGGGGCGATGAGCAGTTCTTC
CASRRTGGDEQFF
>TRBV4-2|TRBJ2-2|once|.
TGTGCCAGCAGTGGGAGGCCTGGCGCCGGGGAGCTGTTTTTT
CASSGRPGAGELFF
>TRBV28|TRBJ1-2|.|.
TGTGCCAGCAGTCCCAGGACAAGTCTCTATGGCTACACCTTC
CASSPRTSLYGYTF
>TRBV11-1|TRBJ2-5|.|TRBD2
TGTGCCAGCAGCTCGATCAGCGGGGGGGAAGAGACCCAGTACTTC
CASSSISGGEETQYF
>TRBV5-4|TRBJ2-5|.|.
TGTGCCAGCAGCTTGGTGTCTAACCCGGAGGGAAAGACCCAGTACTTC
CASSLVSNPEGKTQYF
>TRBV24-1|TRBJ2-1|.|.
TGTGCCACCACCAGCGGTACCAGCTCCTACAATGAGCAGTTCTTC
CATTSGTSSYNEQFF
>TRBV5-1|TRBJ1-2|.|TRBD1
TGCGCCAGCAGCTTTGACAGGGTGACTGGCTACACCTTC
CASSFDRVTGYTF
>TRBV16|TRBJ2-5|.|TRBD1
TGTGCCAGCAGCCAATCCGGGCAGGGGGCCCAGACCCAGTACTTC
CASSQSGQGAQTQYF
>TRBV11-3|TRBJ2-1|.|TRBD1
TGTGCCAGCAGCCCCTCACCGGGACAGGGTAATGAGCAGTTCTTC
CASSPSPGQGNEQFF
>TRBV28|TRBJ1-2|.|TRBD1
TGTGCCAGCAGTTCCACAGGGGTTCAAGGCTACACCTTC
CASSSTGVQGYTF